The 13 T cell receptor beta chains in this list originate from one sample, sequenced in a study of blood T cells in healthy people across ages. Then a second PCR, running roughly 7 to 11 cycles, was carried out with a sample-barcoded 5' primer and a J-beta primer mix. TCRdb called the 5' RACE reads again in MiXCR, with one record for every CDR3 protein. The table has hundreds of thousands of distinct CDR3 sequences, 40% to 60% seen once. Sample: blood. The receptors derive from a young man in good health.

The table lists this clonotype with a few counts. The genes are TRBV4-2 and TRBJ2-5; D may be TRBD2 (6 bases). Trimming took 0 bases from V and 5 from J, leaving 16 bases between them. The CDR3 has 16 residues. Germline lookup yields CDR1 LGHNA and CDR2 YNFKEQ. CDR3 protein: CASSQEVGGLSETQYF. The DNA for the CDR3 is TGTGCCAGCAGCCAAGAGGTTGGAGGGTTGAGTGAGACCCAGTACTTC.

This clonotype was detected a few times. The chain links TRBV5-1 to TRBJ2-5, with TRBD2 identical over 10 bases. The CDR3 has 15 amino acids. Trimming cost V 2 bases and J 3 bases; bases outside gene matches: 4. Per the germline V gene, CDR1 is SGHRS and CDR2 is YFSETQ. CDR3 sequence: CASSFDGTSEETQYF. In nucleotides, the CDR3 is TGCGCCAGCAGCTTTGACGGGACTAGCGAAGAGACCCAGTACTTC.

On this clonotype: It may be a read error: a sequence one base away is much more abundant. CDR3 nucleotide sequence: TGCGCCAGCAGCTTGAAGACAGGCGGGGCCGATTCACCCCCCCACTTT. Amino acids: CASSLKTGGADSPPHF. The V call is TRBV5-1, the J call TRBJ1-6, with D tentatively TRBD1 (6 bases). The CDR3 has 16 amino acids. Germline loops: CDR1 SGHRS, CDR2 YFSETQ.

The rearrangement links TRBV6-6 to TRBJ2-7; 7 nucleotides align to TRBD1. Germline loops: CDR1 MNHNY, CDR2 SVGAGI (reference sequence). The CDR3 consists of 13 residues. Trimming took 8 bases from V and 2 from J; bases not matched to a gene: 6. The CDR3 region has the DNA TGTGCCAGCTGGGACAGTCTCCCCTACGAGCAGTACTTC. Protein product: CASWDSLPYEQYF.

This chain uses TRBV7-2 with TRBJ2-3; D is possibly TRBD1 (6 bases). Trimming left V 2 bases short and J 1 base short, with 13 bases between. Looked up from germline, CDR1 is SGHTA and CDR2 is FQGNSA. The CDR3 covers 16 residues. DNA for the CDR3: TGTGCCAGCAGCTTAATAGGCAGGGGAGGCACAGATACGCAGTATTTT. It translates to CASSLIGRGGTDTQYF. The variable domain in full, with the rest retrieved from reference TRBV7-2 and TRBJ2-3, is GAGVSQSPSNKVTEKGKDVELRCDPISGHTALYWYRQSLGQGLEFLIYFQGNSAPDKSGLPSDRFSAERTGGSVSTLTIQRTQQEDSAVYLCASSLIGRGGTDTQYFGPGTRLTVL.

V usage is TRBV28 and J usage is TRBJ2-5; TRBD2 matches at 7 bases. The DNA end is more similar to TRBJ2-7, so the J call may be wrong. The CDR3 runs 13 residues. The germline gives CDR1 MDHEN, CDR2 SYDVKM. The CDR3 loop reads CASIERGRYEQYF. The DNA for the CDR3 is TGTGCCAGCATTGAGCGGGGTCGATACGAGCAGTACTTC.

This clonotype was detected only a few times. The chain employs TRBV6-2 or TRBV6-3 and TRBJ2-1; 11 bases fit TRBD2. CDR3 length equals 15 residues. Trimming removed 6 bases from V and 8 bases from J; junction bases left unmatched: 9. Germline V gene data show CDR1 as MNHEY and CDR2 as SVGEGT. The CDR3 sequence: CASSGSGGAYDEQFF. The CDR3 coding sequence is TGTGCCAGCAGCGGTAGCGGGGGGGCCTATGATGAGCAGTTCTTC.

The rearrangement links TRBV20-1 to TRBJ2-7; possible D gene TRBD1, 6 bases. Per the germline V gene, CDR1 is DFQATT and CDR2 is SNEGSKA (reference sequence). CDR3 length: 14 residues. Between the trimmed V and J ends, which lost 1 base and 4 bases, there was a span of 14 bases. The CDR3 sequence: CSARAGRGRYEQYF. CDR3 bases: TGCAGTGCTAGAGCCGGCAGGGGTCGATACGAGCAGTACTTC.

This clonotype has more than one count but fewer than ten. This chain links TRBV11-2 with TRBJ1-4; TRBD1 agrees at 8 bases. V dropped 3 bases and J dropped 7; count of bases not matched to a gene: 7. This CDR3 is built from 15 residues. CDR1 and CDR2 (germline): SGHAT, FQNNGV. CDR3 bases: TGTGCCAGCAGCTTCTCAGGGGGCTTGGGTGAAAAACTGTTTTTT. It codes for CASSFSGGLGEKLFF.

The J gene is TRBJ2-1, the V gene TRBV11-2; no firm D call. CDR1 and CDR2 (germline): SGHAT, FQNNGV. Trimming removed 2 bases at V and 10 bases at J, with 9 bases between. The CDR3 contains 12 residues. The CDR3 protein is CASSLKQYEQFF. CDR3 coding DNA: TGTGCCAGCAGCTTAAAGCAGTACGAGCAGTTCTTC. The full variable domain, completed using reference TRBV11-2 and TRBJ2-1, is EAGVAQSPRYKIIEKRQSVAFWCNPISGHATLYWYQQILGQGPKLLIQFQNNGVVDDSQLPKDRFSAERLKGVDSTLKIQPAKLEDSAVYLCASSLKQYEQFFGPGTRLTVL.

The gene calls are TRBV9 and TRBJ2-3; 11 nucleotides line up with TRBD2. V shed 2 bases, J shed 3 bases, and the junction held 5 bases outside the gene matches. This CDR3 has 16 residues. In germline, CDR1 is SGDLS, CDR2 YYNGEE. CDR3 sequence: CASSVPASGGTDTQYF. In DNA, the CDR3 is TGTGCCAGCAGCGTCCCGGCTAGCGGGGGGACAGATACGCAGTATTTT.

The rearrangement uses TRBV7-2 and TRBJ1-2, with 10 bases matching TRBD1. J lost 7 bases, V lost 5 bases, and 7 bases had no gene match. Germline V gives CDR1 SGHTA, CDR2 FQGNSA. CDR3 length: 14 amino acids. This CDR3 is CASSPGTGDSGYTF. As DNA, the CDR3 is TGTGCCAGCAGCCCCGGGACAGGGGATAGTGGCTACACCTTC. Full variable domain (remainder filled in from reference TRBV7-2 and TRBJ1-2): GAGVSQSPSNKVTEKGKDVELRCDPISGHTALYWYRQSLGQGLEFLIYFQGNSAPDKSGLPSDRFSAERTGGSVSTLTIQRTQQEDSAVYLCASSPGTGDSGYTFGSGTRLTVV.

This chain links TRBV28 with TRBJ1-2, with no clear D. The CDR3 runs 15 residues. Germline-derived CDR1 and CDR2 are MDHEN and SYDVKM. Deletions cut 2 bases from V and 4 bases from J, with 14 bases between. Here the CDR3 reads CASSLDREWSYGYTF. CDR3 nucleotides: TGTGCCAGCAGTTTAGATAGGGAATGGAGCTATGGCTACACCTTC.